Given below is one TCR beta chain in context. V was clipped by 1 base and J by 5 bases, with 8 bases between them. This CDR3 is built from 13 residues. Germline loops: CDR1 KGHDR, CDR2 SFDVKD. The data are from a study of blood T cell repertoires in COVID-19. About the research overall: The United States, Italy and Spain were the sources of the acute and convalescent COVID-19 samples. T cells, B-cell-depleted T cells, or PBMCs supplied cDNA or gDNA.

Here immunoSEQ multiplex PCR was the method, and the copy in TCRdb shows in-frame clones only, minus some. The sample yields more than 100,000 clones, around 87% seen once. The material sequenced was peripheral blood. The source of this sequence is a woman between 70 and 85 years old with acute or convalescent COVID-19. This chain connects TRBV24-1 to TRBJ2-7; D perhaps matches TRBD2 (6 bases). CDR3 region: CATSDLGGHEQYF. The CDR3 nucleotides read TGTGCCACCAGTGATTTAGGAGGGCACGAGCAGTACTTC.